These 3 T cell receptor beta chains were all obtained from the same sample, sequenced in a study of early T cells in non-severe SARS-CoV-2 infection. TCRdb used MiXCR to reprocess the 5' RACE reads, holding one entry per CDR3 protein. The data show tens of thousands of distinct CDR3 sequences, over 4.5% seen once. The source was whole blood, collected at baseline. These receptors came from an adult who was a healthcare worker with PCR-confirmed SARS-CoV-2 infection or an uninfected control (not recorded which).

This clonotype was recorded a few times. The chain combines TRBV18 with TRBJ1-2, with D possibly matching TRBD1 (5 bases). Trimming took off 6 bases at V and 2 bases at J, with 10 bases between the two ends. The germline CDR1 and CDR2 sequences are KGHSH and LQKENI. The CDR3 consists of 13 residues. The CDR3 sequence: CASSSGENYGYTF. The CDR3 nucleotides are TGTGCCAGCTCGTCGGGGGAGAACTATGGCTACACCTTC.

This clonotype was picked up many times. The chain recombines TRBV24-1 with TRBJ2-3, with a possible D match to TRBD1 (5 bases). Between the trimmed V and J ends, which lost 5 bases and 3 bases, there was a span of 17 bases. CDR1 KGHDR and CDR2 SFDVKD come from the germline V gene. This CDR3 is 16 amino acids long. CDR3 bases: TGTGCCACCAGTGGCGAAGGGGTGGTTTTGACAGATACGCAGTATTTT. It yields the protein CATSGEGVVLTDTQYF.

This clonotype showed up just a few times. V usage is TRBV29-1 and J usage is TRBJ2-4; the D gene is possibly TRBD1 (6 bases). The CDR3 has 17 amino acids. Germline CDR1 SQVTM, CDR2 ANQGSEA. V dropped 7 bases and J dropped 3 bases, with 25 bases sitting between them. In DNA, the CDR3 is TGCAGCGCCTTGTTCATTCCTGGACAGTTCGGCAAAAACATTCAGTACTTC. Protein: CSALFIPGQFGKNIQYF.